This TCR beta chain came from a study of blood T cell repertoires in COVID-19. Across the study: The analysed material was cDNA or gDNA that came from T cells, B-cell-depleted T cells, or PBMCs.

Original data processing: For nucleated cells, counts were estimated from reference gene primer amplification. Here immunoSEQ multiplex PCR was the method, and the copy in TCRdb shows in-frame clones only, minus some. That table furnishes V, J and clone size, whereas the DNA furnished D and trimming. The sample includes 300,000 to 350,000 clones, approximately 90% of them seen just once. The CDR3 loop spans 15 amino acids. Germline loops: CDR1 SGHRS, CDR2 YFSETQ. Trimming took 5 bases from V and 3 from J; bases not matched to a gene: 8. Sequencing used peripheral blood. The chain uses TRBV5-1 and TRBJ2-5, with 9 nucleotides matching TRBD2. This receptor was identified in a woman in her thirties with COVID-19, enrolled during active disease. CDR3: CASSLSGRYKETQYF. DNA for the CDR3: TGCGCCAGCAGTTTAAGCGGGAGGTACAAAGAGACCCAGTACTTC. The full variable domain, with the rest looked up from reference TRBV5-1 and TRBJ2-5, is KAGVTQTPRYLIKTRGQQVTLSCSPISGHRSVSWYQQTPGQGLQFLFEYFSETQRNKGNFPGRFSGRQFSNSRSEMNVSTLELGDSALYLCASSLSGRYKETQYFGPGTRLLVL.